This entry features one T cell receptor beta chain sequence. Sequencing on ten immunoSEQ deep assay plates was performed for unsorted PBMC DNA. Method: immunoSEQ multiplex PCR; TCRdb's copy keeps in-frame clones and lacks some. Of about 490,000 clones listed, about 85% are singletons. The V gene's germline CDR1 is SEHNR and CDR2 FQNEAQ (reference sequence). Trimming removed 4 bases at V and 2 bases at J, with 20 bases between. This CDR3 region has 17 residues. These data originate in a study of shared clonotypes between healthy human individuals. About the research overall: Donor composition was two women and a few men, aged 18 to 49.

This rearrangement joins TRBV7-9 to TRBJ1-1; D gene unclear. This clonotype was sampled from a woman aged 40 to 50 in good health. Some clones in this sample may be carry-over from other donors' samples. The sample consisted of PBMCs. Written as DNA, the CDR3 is TGTGCCAGCAGCTCCTTGGGAGGAAGATTAATCAACACTGAAGCTTTCTTT. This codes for CASSSLGGRLINTEAFF.